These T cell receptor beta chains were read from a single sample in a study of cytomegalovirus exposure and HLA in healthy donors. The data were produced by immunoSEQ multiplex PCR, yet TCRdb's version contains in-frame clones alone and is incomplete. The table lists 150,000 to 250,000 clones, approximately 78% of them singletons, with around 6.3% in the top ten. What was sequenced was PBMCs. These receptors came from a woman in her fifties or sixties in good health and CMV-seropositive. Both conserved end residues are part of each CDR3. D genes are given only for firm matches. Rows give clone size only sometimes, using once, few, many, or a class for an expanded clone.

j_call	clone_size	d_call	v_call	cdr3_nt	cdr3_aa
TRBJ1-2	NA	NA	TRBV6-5	TGTGCCAGCACCACTAGAGCCCAGGTCAAGGGCTACACCTTC	CASTTRAQVKGYTF
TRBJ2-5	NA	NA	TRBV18	TGTGCCAGCTCACCGCGGGACAGCCCTTTGTACCAAGAGACCCAGTACTTC	CASSPRDSPLYQETQYF
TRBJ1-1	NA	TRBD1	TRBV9	TGTGCCAGCAGCGAGACAGGGGGGGCTCACAACACTGAAGCTTTCTTT	CASSETGGAHNTEAFF
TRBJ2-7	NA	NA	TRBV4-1	TGCGCCAGCAGCCAAGAGTCCCCGACCACAATTGTTACGGGCGAGCAGTACTTC	CASSQESPTTIVTGEQYF
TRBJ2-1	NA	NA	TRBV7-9	TGTGCCAGCACCCAAAACTATGAGCAGTTCTTC	CASTQNYEQFF
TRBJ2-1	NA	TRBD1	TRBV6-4	TGTGCCAGCGCTAGACAGGGGATCAACGATGAGCAGTTCTTC	CASARQGINDEQFF
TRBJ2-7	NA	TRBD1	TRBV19	TGTGCCAGTAGTTCCACCACCGGGACAGGGTGGTCCGAGCAGTACTTC	CASSSTTGTGWSEQYF
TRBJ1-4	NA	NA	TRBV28	TGTGCCAGCCACCCCCCCGCCGGGGTGGAAAAACTGTTTTTT	CASHPPAGVEKLFF
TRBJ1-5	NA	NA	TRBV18	TGTGCCAGCTCCCTCGAGCGCACCAATCAGCCCCAGCATTTT	CASSLERTNQPQHF
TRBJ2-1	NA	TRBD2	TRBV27	TGTGCCAGCAGCCCTCGGGGGGACGGCTACAATGAGCAGTTCTTC	CASSPRGDGYNEQFF
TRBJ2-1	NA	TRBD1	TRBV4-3	TGCGCCAGCAGCCAAGCCCCCGGGACAGGTAACAATGAGCAGTTCTTC	CASSQAPGTGNNEQFF
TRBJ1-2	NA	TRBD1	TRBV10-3	TGTGCCATCAGTGAGCGGGGACAGGGGATCTATGGCTACACCTTC	CAISERGQGIYGYTF
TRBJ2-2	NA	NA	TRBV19	TGTGCCAGTACCAGACAGTTCTCGAACACCGGGGAGCTGTTTTTT	CASTRQFSNTGELFF
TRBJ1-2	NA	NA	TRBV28	TGTGCCAGCAGTTCTACAGGGTTCTATGGCTACACCTTC	CASSSTGFYGYTF
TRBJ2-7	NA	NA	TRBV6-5	TGTGCCAGCAGTTCGCGGGGGCAGGGCGAGCAGTACTTC	CASSSRGQGEQYF
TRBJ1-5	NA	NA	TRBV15	TGTGCCACCAGCAGGCCCTCATGGGGGGTTGGAAATCAGCCCCAGCATTTT	CATSRPSWGVGNQPQHF
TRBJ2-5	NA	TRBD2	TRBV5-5	TGTGCCAGCAGCCCGAGGTCATCCGGGGCGGGAGTCGTCCAAGAGACCCAGTACTTC	CASSPRSSGAGVVQETQYF
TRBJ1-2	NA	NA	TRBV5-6	TGTGCCAGCGGACAGATAAACTATGGCTACACCTTC	CASGQINYGYTF
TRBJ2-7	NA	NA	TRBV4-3	TGCGCCAGCAGCCAAGAGAGCACAGGCCTTTACGAGCAGTACTTC	CASSQESTGLYEQYF
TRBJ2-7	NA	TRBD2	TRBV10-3	TGTGCCATCAGCAAGGGACTAGCGGGAGGGGAGGACGAGCAGTACTTC	CAISKGLAGGEDEQYF
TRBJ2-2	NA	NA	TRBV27	TGTGCCAGCAGTTTTACGGGGGGCGTAATGACCGGGGAGCTGTTTTTT	CASSFTGGVMTGELFF
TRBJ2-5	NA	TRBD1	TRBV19	TGTGCCAGTAGTATGGGACAGGGGATGGAGACCCAGTACTTC	CASSMGQGMETQYF
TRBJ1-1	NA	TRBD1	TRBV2	TGTGCCAGCTTCCAGGGGGCCATGAACACTGAAGCTTTCTTT	CASFQGAMNTEAFF
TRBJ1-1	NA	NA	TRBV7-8	TGTGCCAGCAGCTCTTACAGGGATGAAGCTTTCTTT	CASSSYRDEAFF
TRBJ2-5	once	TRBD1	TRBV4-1	TGCGCCAGCAGCCAAGAGGGGCCGTGGACAGGGTCAGAGACCCAGTACTTC	CASSQEGPWTGSETQYF
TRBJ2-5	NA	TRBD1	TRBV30	TGTGCCTGGAGTGTACAGGGGGAGACCCAGTACTTC	CAWSVQGETQYF
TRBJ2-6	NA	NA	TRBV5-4	TGTGCCAGCAGTTCCTCTCTGGTAGGTGGGGCCAACGGCCTGACTTTC	CASSSSLVGGANGLTF
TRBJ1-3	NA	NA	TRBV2	TGTGCCAGCAGTGGAGGCACCCCCTCTGGAAACACCATATATTTT	CASSGGTPSGNTIYF
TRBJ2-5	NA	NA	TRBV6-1	TGTGCCAGCAACAGGGTTAAAGAGACCCAGTACTTC	CASNRVKETQYF
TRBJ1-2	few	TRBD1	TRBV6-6	TGTGCCAGCAGTAGGGACAGGGTAGGGGACTATGGCTACACCTTC	CASSRDRVGDYGYTF
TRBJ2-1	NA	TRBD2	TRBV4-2	TGTGCCAGCAGCCAAATAGCGGGAGAGAACAATGAGCAGTTCTTC	CASSQIAGENNEQFF
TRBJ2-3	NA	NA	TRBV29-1	TGCAGCGTTGATCGAGGGAGCACAGATACGCAGTATTTT	CSVDRGSTDTQYF
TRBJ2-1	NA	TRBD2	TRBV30	TGTGCCTGGAGTGTGACTAGCGGGGCCTACAATGAGCAGTTCTTC	CAWSVTSGAYNEQFF
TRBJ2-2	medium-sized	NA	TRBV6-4	TGTGCCAGCACCCACACTGAAGGGGCCGGGGAGCTGTTTTTT	CASTHTEGAGELFF
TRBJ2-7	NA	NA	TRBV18	TGTGCCAGCTCACCAGGAGCCCAGGGGTCGGCCTACGAGCAGTACTTC	CASSPGAQGSAYEQYF
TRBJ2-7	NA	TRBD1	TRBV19	TGTGCCAGTAGTAACACCGGGACAGGGGGCGAAGGTAATTGGTACGAGCAGTACTTC	CASSNTGTGGEGNWYEQYF
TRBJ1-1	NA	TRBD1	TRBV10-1	TGCGCCAGCAGCCAAACCGGGACAGGGAGCACTGAGGCTTTCTTT	CASSQTGTGSTEAFF
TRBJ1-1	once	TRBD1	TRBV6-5	TGTGCCAGCAGTTACTCCAGGGGGAGCACTGAAGCTTTCTTT	CASSYSRGSTEAFF
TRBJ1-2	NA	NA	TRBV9	TGTGCCAGCAGCGCGGACAGTTGGACTAACTATGGCTACACCTTC	CASSADSWTNYGYTF
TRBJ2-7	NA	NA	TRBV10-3	TGTGCCCCAGGGAACGGTTCTGGCCACGAGCAGTACTTC	CAPGNGSGHEQYF
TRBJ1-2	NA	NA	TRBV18	TGTGCCAGCTCACCCGACAGGACTTACGGCTACACCTTC	CASSPDRTYGYTF
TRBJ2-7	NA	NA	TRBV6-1	TGTGCCAGCAGACGGTACGAGCAGTACTTC	CASRRYEQYF
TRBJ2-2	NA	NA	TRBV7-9	TGTTCCGGTTGTGTGGAAGAGGTCGGGGAGCTGTTTTTT	CSGCVEEVGELFF
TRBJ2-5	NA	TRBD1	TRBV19	TGTGCCAGTAGTACTACAGGGGGCGGAGGGACCCAGTACTTC	CASSTTGGGGTQYF
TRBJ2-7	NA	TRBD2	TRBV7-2	TGTGCCAGCAGCTTGAGGGCTAGCGGGAGGGGCGACTACGAGCAGTACTTC	CASSLRASGRGDYEQYF
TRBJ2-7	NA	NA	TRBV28	TGTGCCAGCACCACTCTGAGGGGGGGCGCGGGAGAGCAGTACTTC	CASTTLRGGAGEQYF
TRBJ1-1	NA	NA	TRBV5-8	TGTGCCAGCAGCCCGTTGAACACTGAAGCTTTCTTT	CASSPLNTEAFF
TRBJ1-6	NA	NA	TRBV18	TGTGCCAGCTCACCGGGGGAGGGGAGATCACCCCTCCACTTT	CASSPGEGRSPLHF
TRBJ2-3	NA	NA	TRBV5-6	TGTGCCAGCAGCTTACAGTTCACAGATACGCAGTATTTT	CASSLQFTDTQYF
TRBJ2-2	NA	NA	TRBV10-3	TGTGCCATCAGTGTAACAGCTATCCCCACCGGGGAGCTGTTTTTT	CAISVTAIPTGELFF
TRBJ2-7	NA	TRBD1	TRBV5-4	TGTGCCAGCAGCTTGGGAGGGACAGGGGGGACCTACGAGCAGTACTTC	CASSLGGTGGTYEQYF
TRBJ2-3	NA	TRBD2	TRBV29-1	TGCAGCGTCCGACTAGCGGGAGGTACAGATACGCAGTATTTT	CSVRLAGGTDTQYF